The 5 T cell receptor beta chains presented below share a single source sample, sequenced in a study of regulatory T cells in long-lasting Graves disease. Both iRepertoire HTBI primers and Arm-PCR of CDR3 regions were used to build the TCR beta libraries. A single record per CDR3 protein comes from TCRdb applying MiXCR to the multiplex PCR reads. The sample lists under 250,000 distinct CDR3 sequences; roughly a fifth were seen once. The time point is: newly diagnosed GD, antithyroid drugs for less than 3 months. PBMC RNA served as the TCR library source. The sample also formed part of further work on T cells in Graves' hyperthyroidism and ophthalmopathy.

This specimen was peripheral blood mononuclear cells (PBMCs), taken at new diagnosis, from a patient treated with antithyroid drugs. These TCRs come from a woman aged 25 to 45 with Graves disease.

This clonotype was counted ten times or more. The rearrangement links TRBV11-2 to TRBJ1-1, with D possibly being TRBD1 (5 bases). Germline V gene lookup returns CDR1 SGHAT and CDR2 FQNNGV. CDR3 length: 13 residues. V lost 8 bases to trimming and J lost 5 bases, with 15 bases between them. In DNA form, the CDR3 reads TGTGCCAGCGGATCATACAGGTCTACTGAAGCTTTCTTT. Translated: CASGSYRSTEAFF.

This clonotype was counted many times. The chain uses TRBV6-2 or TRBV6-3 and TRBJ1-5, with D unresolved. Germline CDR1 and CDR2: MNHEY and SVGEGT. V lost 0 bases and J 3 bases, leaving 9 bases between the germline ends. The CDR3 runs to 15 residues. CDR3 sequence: CASSYSELFNQPQHF. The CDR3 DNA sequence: TGTGCCAGCAGTTACTCGGAGTTATTCAATCAGCCCCAGCATTTT.

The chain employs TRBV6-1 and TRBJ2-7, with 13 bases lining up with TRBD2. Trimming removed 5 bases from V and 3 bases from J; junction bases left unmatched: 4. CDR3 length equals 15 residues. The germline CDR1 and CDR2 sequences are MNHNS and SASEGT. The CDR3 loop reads CASSNGLAGVYEQYF. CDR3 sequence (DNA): TGTGCCAGCAGTAATGGACTAGCGGGAGTCTACGAGCAGTACTTC.

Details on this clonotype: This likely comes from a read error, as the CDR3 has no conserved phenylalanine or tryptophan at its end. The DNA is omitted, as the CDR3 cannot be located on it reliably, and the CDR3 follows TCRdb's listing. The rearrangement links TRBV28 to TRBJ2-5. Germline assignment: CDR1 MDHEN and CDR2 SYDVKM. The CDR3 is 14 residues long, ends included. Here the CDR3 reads CASGSCADQETRYL.

In DNA form, the CDR3 reads TGTGCCAGCAGCGCGGAACTAGGGATTTCACCCCTCCACTTT. As protein: CASSAELGISPLHF. The chain is built from TRBV7-6 and TRBJ1-6; D is unresolved. Germline lookup yields CDR1 SGHVS and CDR2 FNYEAQ. This CDR3 is built from 14 residues. V lost 5 bases to trimming and J lost 9 bases, with 14 bases between them.